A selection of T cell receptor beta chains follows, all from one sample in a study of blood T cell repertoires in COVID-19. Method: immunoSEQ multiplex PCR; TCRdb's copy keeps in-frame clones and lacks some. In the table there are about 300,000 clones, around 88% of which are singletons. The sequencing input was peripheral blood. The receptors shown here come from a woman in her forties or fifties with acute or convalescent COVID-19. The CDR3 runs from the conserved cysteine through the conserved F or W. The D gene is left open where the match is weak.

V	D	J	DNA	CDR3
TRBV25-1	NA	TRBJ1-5	TGTGCCAGCAGTGACGGGGGGGGCGGTCAGCCCCAGCATTTT	CASSDGGGGQPQHF
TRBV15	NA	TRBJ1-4	TGTGCCACCAGCGGGGACACGGTGGAAAAACTGTTTTTT	CATSGDTVEKLFF
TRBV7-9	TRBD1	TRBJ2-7	TGTGCCAGCAGCTCCCGGGACAGAACACCCAACGAGCAGTACTTC	CASSSRDRTPNEQYF
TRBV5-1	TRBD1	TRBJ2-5	TGCGCCAGCAGCCCCCAGGGACAGGGCGGGGAGACCCAGTACTTC	CASSPQGQGGETQYF
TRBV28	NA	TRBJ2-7	TGTGCCAGCAGTTTTTTGGACAACTCCTACGAGCAGTACTTC	CASSFLDNSYEQYF
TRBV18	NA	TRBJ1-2	TGTGCCAGCTCACCACAGGGGGAGAATGGCTACACCTTC	CASSPQGENGYTF
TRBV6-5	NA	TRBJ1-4	TGTGCCAGCGCGGACAGAAATAATGAAAAACTGTTTTTT	CASADRNNEKLFF
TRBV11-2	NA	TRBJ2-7	TGTGCCAGCAGCCTCCAGACTGCCTACGAGCAGTACTTC	CASSLQTAYEQYF
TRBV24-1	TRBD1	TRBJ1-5	TGTGCCACCAGTGATAAAAAAAGAGGACAGGGGATCAATCAGCCCCAGCATTTT	CATSDKKRGQGINQPQHF
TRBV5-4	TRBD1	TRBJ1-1	TGTGCCAGCAGCTGGGGGACAGGGGTGCGAACTGAAGCTTTCTTT	CASSWGTGVRTEAFF
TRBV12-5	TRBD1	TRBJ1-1	TGTGCTAGTGGTAGGGACGGGACAGGGGGAGCTTTCTTT	CASGRDGTGGAFF
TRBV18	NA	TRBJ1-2	TGTGCCAGCTCACCAGAGGCGGGGGGTCATGGCTACACCTTC	CASSPEAGGHGYTF
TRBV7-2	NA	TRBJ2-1	TGTGCCAGCACTAGCAGTCTGAGTAATGAGCAGTTCTTC	CASTSSLSNEQFF
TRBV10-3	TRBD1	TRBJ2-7	TGTGCCATCAGTGTAGGGACAGGGGGCTTGTACGAGCAGTACTTC	CAISVGTGGLYEQYF
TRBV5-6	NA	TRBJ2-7	TGTGCCAGCAGCTTGGTGGACACCTACGAGCAGTACTTC	CASSLVDTYEQYF
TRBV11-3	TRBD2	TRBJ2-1	TGTGCCAGCAGCGACCGAAAAAGACTAGCGGGAGGAAGGGGTGAGCAGTTCTTC	CASSDRKRLAGGRGEQFF
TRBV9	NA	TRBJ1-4	TGTGCCAGCAGCACCCGGGACACCTCAACTAATGAAAAACTGTTTTTT	CASSTRDTSTNEKLFF
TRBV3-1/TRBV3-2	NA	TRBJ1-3	TGTGCCAGCAGCAGTACAGACTCTGGAAACACCATATATTTT	CASSSTDSGNTIYF
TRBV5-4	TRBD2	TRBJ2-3	TGTGCCAGCAGCCTACGGTCGGGACTAGCGGGAGATACGCAGTATTTT	CASSLRSGLAGDTQYF
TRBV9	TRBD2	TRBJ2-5	TGTGCCAGCAGCGCCCTTGGGGCGGGAGGGCCCAGAGAGACCCAGTACTTC	CASSALGAGGPRETQYF
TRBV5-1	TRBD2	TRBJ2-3	TGCGCCAGCAGCTGGGGAGCTAGCGGGCGCTTTGGTACGCAGTATTTT	CASSWGASGRFGTQYF
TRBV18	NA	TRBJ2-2	TGTGCCAGCGCCTCAGCGGTCACCGGGGAGCTGTTTTTT	CASASAVTGELFF
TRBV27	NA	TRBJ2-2	TGTGCCAGCAGTAGCTGGGGGGTGGGGACCGGGGAGCTGTTTTTT	CASSSWGVGTGELFF
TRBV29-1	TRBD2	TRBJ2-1	TGCAGCGTTGAAGGGTTCAGCGCGGGAGAAGCCTACAATGAGCAGTTCTTC	CSVEGFSAGEAYNEQFF
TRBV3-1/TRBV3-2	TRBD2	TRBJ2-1	TGTGCCAGCAGCCAGGGACTAGCGGATTACAATGAGCAGTTCTTC	CASSQGLADYNEQFF